The source of this TCR beta chain is a study of beta chain features in type 1 diabetes. Sequenced material consisted of expressed TCRB transcripts (all of the isolated RNA was reverse transcribed). The method was immunoSEQ multiplex PCR; TCRdb's version includes in-frame clones alone and lacks a portion of them. This sample has about 620,000 clones, with 15% found just once. Every participating donor gave one draw, a heparinised blood sample averaging about 116 mL. This clone was observed a few times. Its antigen is not identified. The V end lost 4 bases, the J end lost 8 bases, and 11 bases lay between the germline ends. The V gene's germline CDR1 is SGHDN and CDR2 FVKESK. The CDR3 runs 13 residues. Notes on the study in general: Among patients with Type 1 diabetes, TCRB CDR3s were moderately but significantly shorter in every one of the four CD4+ subsets. Diminished insertions and augmented deletions at VDJ junctions characterized type 1 diabetes patients. Across patients, naive, central memory and Treg TCRB repertoires exhibited apparently greater similarity than was observed across healthy donors.

This receptor was obtained from a man younger than 35 in good health. Source material: naive CD4+ T cells from blood. The chain has TRBV14 and TRBJ1-4; D not resolved. The CDR3 loop is CASSPGRWEKLFF. As DNA, the CDR3 is TGTGCCAGCAGCCCTGGACGGTGGGAAAAACTGTTTTTT.